This passage covers 22 T cell receptor beta chains from one sample sequenced in a study of OX40 agonist ivuxolimab in advanced cancers. This table comes from immunoSEQ multiplex PCR, and its TCRdb copy is limited to in-frame clones, with some not included. The top ten hold approximately 0.36% of the sample, which has about 95,000 clones, 85% to 90% seen once. The material was CD4+ or CD8+ T cells sorted from blood, obtained in a trial of the OX40 agonist ivuxolimab. Receptor source: an adult with an advanced solid tumor such as melanoma, head and neck, liver or kidney cancer.

V is TRBV19 and J is TRBJ1-6; possible D gene TRBD1, 5 bases. CDR3 size: 16 residues. The germline V and J ends were trimmed by 9 bases and 0 bases, with 15 bases remaining between them. Germline assignment: CDR1 LNHDA and CDR2 SQIVND (reference sequence). The CDR3 spells CAREQEKSSYNSPLHF. CDR3 coding DNA: TGTGCCAGAGAACAGGAGAAGAGCTCCTATAATTCACCCCTCCACTTT. Full variable domain (remainder filled in from reference TRBV19 and TRBJ1-6): DGGITQSPKYLFRKEGQNVTLSCEQNLNHDAMYWYRQDPGQGLRLIYYSQIVNDFQKGDIAEGYSVSREKKESFPLTVTSAQKNPTAFYLCAREQEKSSYNSPLHFGNGTRLTVT.

CDR3 sequence: CASSRGGERGPYEQYF. DNA of the CDR3: TGTGCCAGCAGCCGTGGAGGGGAGAGGGGACCCTACGAGCAGTACTTC. The rearrangement uses TRBV7-2 and TRBJ2-7; D may be TRBD2 (6 bases). V was shortened by 5 bases and J by 2 bases, with 19 bases between the two germline ends. The CDR3 runs 16 residues. Germline loops: CDR1 SGHTA, CDR2 FQGNSA.

The chain carries TRBV5-5 and TRBJ2-2; 7 positions agree with TRBD1. V trimming: 4 bases; J trimming: 7 bases; junction bases outside the gene matches: 13. CDR1 SGHKS and CDR2 YYEKEE come from the germline V gene (reference sequence). The CDR3 totals 16 residues. Written as DNA, the CDR3 is TGTGCCAGCAGCCCCGGTATGAGGGGGCGGATCGGGGAGCTGTTTTTT. Translating gives CASSPGMRGRIGELFF. Variable domain in full (rest from reference TRBV5-5 and TRBJ2-2): DAGVTQSPTHLIKTRGQQVTLRCSPISGHKSVSWYQQVLGQGPQFIFQYYEKEERGRGNFPDRFSARQFPNYSSELNVNALLLGDSALYLCASSPGMRGRIGELFFGEGSRLTVL.

The J gene is TRBJ1-4, the V gene TRBV7-2, with TRBD1 matching 10 bases. V shed 4 bases, J shed 5 bases, and the junction held 4 bases outside the gene matches. The CDR3 loop spans 15 amino acids. Germline values: CDR1 SGHTA, CDR2 FQGNSA. Here the CDR3 DNA reads TGTGCCAGCAGCTATAGGACAGGGGGGAATGAAAAACTGTTTTTT. It codes for CASSYRTGGNEKLFF.

V gene TRBV5-5 combines with J gene TRBJ2-7, with 11 bases lining up with TRBD1. The germline V gene has CDR1 SGHKS and CDR2 YYEKEE (reference sequence). The CDR3 is made up of 18 amino acids. Unmatched junction bases numbered 13, after V lost 4 bases and J lost 1 base. The DNA for the CDR3 is TGTGCCAGCAGCCCGTCTGGGACAGGGGGAGGTCGTTCCTACGAGCAGTACTTC. Its protein product is CASSPSGTGGGRSYEQYF.

This clone is a singleton in its sample. The V call is TRBV7-9, the J call TRBJ2-3; TRBD2 matches at 9 bases. Germline values: CDR1 SEHNR, CDR2 FQNEAQ (reference sequence). The CDR3 has 16 residues. Germline trimming cut 5 bases from V and 0 bases from J; bases unmatched to any gene: 6. The CDR3 DNA reads TGTGCCAGCAGCCTTAGCGGGGGCGAAAGCACAGATACGCAGTATTTT. Protein product: CASSLSGGESTDTQYF.

The rearrangement links TRBV28 to TRBJ2-7; TRBD2 might be the D (7 bases). There are 12 residues in the CDR3. Looked up from germline, CDR1 is MDHEN and CDR2 is SYDVKM. Trimming pared 8 bases from V and 7 bases from J, leaving 15 bases between. DNA for the CDR3: TGTGCCAGCCGCCGGGGGGCTTGGGAGCAGTACTTC. Translating gives CASRRGAWEQYF.

This chain uses TRBV4-2 with TRBJ2-3, with D uncertain. The length of the CDR3 is 16 residues. The ends were cut back, 1 base at V and 0 bases at J, with 11 bases in the middle. Looked up from germline, CDR1 is LGHNA and CDR2 is YNFKEQ. Written as DNA, the CDR3 is TGTGCCAGCAGCCAAGGGCCCGGCGGAAGCACAGATACGCAGTATTTT. Translated: CASSQGPGGSTDTQYF.

This clone was detected once. The V and J genes are TRBV11-2 and TRBJ2-1; 9 bases map to TRBD1. The CDR3 spans 14 residues. After removal of 3 bases from V and 7 bases from J, the junction contained 4 bases not matched to a gene. The germline CDR1 and CDR2 sequences are SGHAT and FQNNGV. The CDR3 sequence: CASSFVTGGNEQFF. The CDR3 region has the DNA TGTGCCAGCAGCTTCGTGACAGGGGGTAATGAGCAGTTCTTC.

This rearrangement joins TRBV7-3 to TRBJ2-1; 14 bases align to TRBD2. The germline V gene has CDR1 SGHTA and CDR2 FQGTGA. The CDR3 runs to 16 residues. V dropped 2 bases and J dropped 6; count of bases not matched to a gene: 3. The DNA of the CDR3 is TGTGCCAGCAGCTTACCGGGACTAGCGGGAGCCAATGAGCAGTTCTTC. Protein product: CASSLPGLAGANEQFF.

The CDR3 loop is CASSPLMGPEAGANVLTF. The CDR3 DNA follows: TGTGCCAGTAGCCCCCTCATGGGGCCGGAGGCTGGGGCCAACGTCCTGACTTTC. The V and J genes are TRBV19 and TRBJ2-6; either TRBD1 or TRBD2 may fit D (5 bases each). Trimming removed 6 bases at V and 2 bases at J, with 20 bases between. This CDR3 is built from 18 residues. Germline CDR1 is LNHDA and CDR2 is SQIVND (reference sequence).

The chain joins TRBV7-2 to TRBJ2-1; D gene unclear. CDR3 size: 14 residues. Looked up from germline, CDR1 is SGHTA and CDR2 is FQGNSA. The V gene lost 4 bases and the J gene lost 2 bases, with 9 bases spanning the gap. Written as DNA, the CDR3 is TGTGCCAGCAGCTCACGGTCTACCTACAATGAGCAGTTCTTC. As protein: CASSSRSTYNEQFF. Filled out from reference TRBV7-2 and TRBJ2-1, the complete variable domain reads GAGVSQSPSNKVTEKGKDVELRCDPISGHTALYWYRQSLGQGLEFLIYFQGNSAPDKSGLPSDRFSAERTGGSVSTLTIQRTQQEDSAVYLCASSSRSTYNEQFFGPGTRLTVL.

The gene calls are TRBV2 and TRBJ1-1; 8 positions agree with TRBD1. The CDR3 runs to 11 residues. Trimming cost V 6 bases and J 12 bases; bases outside gene matches: 6. Germline V gene sequence: CDR1 SNHLY, CDR2 FYNNEI. The CDR3 region has the DNA TGTGCCAGCAGAGAGGACAGGGAGCCTTTCTTT. Translating it yields CASREDREPFF.

The V and J genes are TRBV18 and TRBJ2-3; D is unclear. CDR3 length: 14 amino acids. Germline assignment: CDR1 KGHSH and CDR2 LQKENI. Between the trimmed V and J ends, which lost 1 base and 1 base, there was a span of 6 bases. In DNA, the CDR3 is TGTGCCAGCTCACCACTAAAGGGCACAGATACGCAGTATTTT. This sequence encodes CASSPLKGTDTQYF.

The rearrangement joins TRBV5-1 to TRBJ2-7; 12 bases match TRBD1. The CDR3 runs to 16 residues. Germline V gene lookup returns CDR1 SGHRS and CDR2 YFSETQ. V trimming: 4 bases; J trimming: 1 base; junction bases outside the gene matches: 6. The CDR3 sequence: CASSRGTGGPSYEQYF. As DNA, the CDR3 is TGCGCCAGCAGCCGTGGGACAGGGGGCCCTTCCTACGAGCAGTACTTC.

The chain recombines TRBV7-2 with TRBJ1-3, with 9 positions matching TRBD1. J lost 0 bases, V lost 5 bases, and 8 bases had no gene match. CDR1 is SGHTA and CDR2 is FQGNSA in the germline V gene. The CDR3 contains 17 residues. The DNA for the CDR3 is TGTGCCAGCAGCCACTCCGGGACAGGGATCTCTGGAAACACCATATATTTT. Protein sequence: CASSHSGTGISGNTIYF.

The V and J genes are TRBV6-1 and TRBJ1-2, with D perhaps TRBD1 (6 bases). With 0 bases removed from V and 7 bases from J, the gap between germline ends came to 12 bases. The CDR3 runs 14 residues. Germline CDR1 is MNHNS and CDR2 is SASEGT. CDR3 amino acids: CASSEAGGGSGYTF. CDR3 nucleotide sequence: TGTGCCAGCAGTGAAGCAGGAGGGGGAAGTGGCTACACCTTC.

This clone was seen a single time. The rearrangement links TRBV6-6 to TRBJ2-5; 11 bases are a match to TRBD2. The CDR3 is 16 amino acids. J lost 3 bases, V lost 2 bases, and 5 bases had no gene match. Germline loops: CDR1 MNHNY, CDR2 SVGAGI (reference sequence). The CDR3 nucleotides are TGTGCCAGCAGTTACACTAGCGGGGGAAGGAAAGAGACCCAGTACTTC. Residues: CASSYTSGGRKETQYF.

V is TRBV11-2 and J is TRBJ1-5; tentative D call: TRBD1 (6 bases). CDR3 size: 13 residues. Germline values: CDR1 SGHAT, CDR2 FQNNGV. V gave up 6 bases and J gave up 5 bases, with 11 bases separating them. Here the CDR3 reads CASRGQRDQPQHF. The CDR3 region has the DNA TGTGCCAGCAGAGGACAGCGGGATCAGCCCCAGCATTTT.

The V call is TRBV19, the J call TRBJ2-2; D is ambiguous. Germline V CDR1 and CDR2: LNHDA, SQIVND (reference sequence). This CDR3 region has 13 residues. Trimming removed 5 bases from V and 3 bases from J, with 7 bases in between. DNA of the CDR3: TGTGCCAGTAGTTCGAGAGACACCGGGGAGCTGTTTTTT. Its protein is CASSSRDTGELFF.

The rearrangement uses TRBV2 and TRBJ1-1; possible D gene TRBD1, 5 bases. The ends were cut back, 3 bases at V and 1 base at J, with 9 bases in the middle. Germline V CDR1 and CDR2: SNHLY, FYNNEI. The CDR3 has 14 residues. The CDR3 nucleotides are TGTGCCAGCAGTGACGCCGGGGCGAACACTGAAGCTTTCTTT. It specifies CASSDAGANTEAFF. The complete variable domain, with remaining parts taken from reference TRBV2 and TRBJ1-1, reads EPEVTQTPSHQVTQMGQEVILRCVPISNHLYFYWYRQILGQKVEFLVSFYNNEISEKSEIFDDQFSVERPDGSNFTLKIRSTKLEDSAMYFCASSDAGANTEAFFGQGTRLTVV.

CDR3 coding DNA: TGCGCCAGCAGCTCCGACACAGATACGCAGTATTTT. It encodes CASSSDTDTQYF. The chain links TRBV5-1 to TRBJ2-3; D unclear. V was trimmed by 3 bases and J by 2 bases, leaving 4 bases between them. CDR1 is SGHRS and CDR2 is YFSETQ in the germline V gene. This CDR3 is built from 12 residues.